The 24 T cell receptor beta chains in this list originate from one sample, sequenced in a study of Tregs in tolerant kidney transplant recipients. Profiling relied on immunoSEQ multiplex PCR, and the TCRdb table lists in-frame clones only, not all of them. Counted here are 20,000 or so clones, just over 65% occurring once; the ten biggest clones make up around 3.7%. For these receptors, no antigen is known. Sequencing used Tregs from blood cultured with allogeneic cells. These receptors all stem from a human donor in good health.

The J gene is TRBJ2-2, the V gene TRBV7-9; no definite D call. There are 15 residues in the CDR3. CDR1 is SEHNR and CDR2 is FQNEAQ in the germline V gene (reference sequence). V dropped 1 base and J dropped 5 bases, with 11 bases sitting between them. CDR3 amino acids: CASSLVGSRTGELFF. CDR3 nucleotides: TGTGCCAGCAGCTTAGTGGGTAGCCGTACCGGGGAGCTGTTTTTT.

This rearrangement joins TRBV2 to TRBJ2-3, with D tentatively TRBD1 (6 bases). CDR1 and CDR2 from the germline V gene are SNHLY and FYNNEI. Trimming took 5 bases from V and 0 from J, leaving 12 bases between them. This CDR3 is built from 15 residues. Here the CDR3 reads CASSQQGFSTDTQYF. CDR3 coding DNA: TGTGCCAGCAGTCAACAGGGTTTCAGCACAGATACGCAGTATTTT.

The chain links TRBV5-1 to TRBJ1-2; 9 nucleotides line up with TRBD1. The CDR3 is made up of 17 amino acids. The V gene's germline CDR1 is SGHRS and CDR2 YFSETQ. J lost 1 base, V lost 2 bases, and 9 bases had no gene match. CDR3 sequence (DNA): TGCGCCAGCAGCTTAGGGACAGGGATCCCCCTTAACTATGGCTACACCTTC. This codes for CASSLGTGIPLNYGYTF. Supplemented by reference TRBV5-1 and TRBJ1-2, the full variable domain reads KAGVTQTPRYLIKTRGQQVTLSCSPISGHRSVSWYQQTPGQGLQFLFEYFSETQRNKGNFPGRFSGRQFSNSRSEMNVSTLELGDSALYLCASSLGTGIPLNYGYTFGSGTRLTVV.

The chain joins TRBV7-8 to TRBJ2-7; the D gene is possibly TRBD1 (5 bases). Germline V lookup: CDR1 SGHVS, CDR2 FQNEAQ. The CDR3 contains 14 residues. Between the trimmed V and J ends, which lost 1 base and 9 bases, there was a span of 16 bases. Here the CDR3 DNA reads TGTGCCAGCAGCTTAGTAGTCAGGGCCGTTGGGCAGTACTTC. Its translation is CASSLVVRAVGQYF.

The count of this clone is one. V gene TRBV5-6 combines with J gene TRBJ2-1; 9 bases align to TRBD1. This CDR3 is built from 11 residues. Germline V gives CDR1 SGHDT, CDR2 YYEEEE. V lost 4 bases to trimming and J lost 15 bases; unmatched junction nucleotides: 5. In DNA, the CDR3 is TGTGCCAGCAGCATAGGACAGGGGAGGTTCTTC. This gives the protein CASSIGQGRFF. The full variable domain, in which reference TRBV5-6 and TRBJ2-1 provide the parts outside the CDR3, is DAGVTQSPTHLIKTRGQQVTLRCSPKSGHDTVSWYQQALGQGPQFIFQYYEEEERQRGNFPDRFSGHQFPNYSSELNVNALLLGDSALYLCASSIGQGRFFGPGTRLTVL.

CDR3 protein: CASTEFASNTGELFF. CDR3 DNA: TGCGCCAGCACCGAATTCGCTTCGAACACCGGGGAGCTGTTTTTT. This rearrangement joins TRBV5-1 to TRBJ2-2; no definite D call. The V and J ends lost 6 bases and 0 bases respectively, with 12 bases between them. CDR1 is SGHRS, CDR2 YFSETQ, per germline. There are 15 residues in the CDR3. Full variable domain (remainder filled in from reference TRBV5-1 and TRBJ2-2): KAGVTQTPRYLIKTRGQQVTLSCSPISGHRSVSWYQQTPGQGLQFLFEYFSETQRNKGNFPGRFSGRQFSNSRSEMNVSTLELGDSALYLCASTEFASNTGELFFGEGSRLTVL.

This clone was seen only a few times. The V and J genes are TRBV15 and TRBJ2-3, with TRBD1 matching 9 bases. V lost 1 base and J lost 1; bases outside the gene matches: 9. The CDR3 runs to 18 residues. The V gene's germline CDR1 is LNHNV and CDR2 YYDKDF (reference sequence). The CDR3 protein is CATSRGVGTGYRTDTQYF. For the CDR3, the DNA is TGTGCCACCAGCAGAGGTGTAGGGACAGGGTATCGCACAGATACGCAGTATTTT.

The J gene is TRBJ2-7, the V gene TRBV2; 8 positions match TRBD1. The V and J ends lost 3 bases and 8 bases, in that order; junction bases with no gene match: 18. Germline CDR1 and CDR2: SNHLY and FYNNEI. This CDR3 has 17 amino acids. CDR3 residues: CASSDSKDRDLPRKQYF. The CDR3 nucleotides are TGTGCCAGCAGTGATTCCAAGGACAGGGACCTTCCTCGGAAGCAGTACTTC.

This clone has a handful of counts. The chain couples TRBV5-1 to TRBJ1-1; D is uncertain. Trimming removed 5 bases at V and 5 bases at J, with 13 bases between. The CDR3 covers 13 residues. CDR1 and CDR2 (germline): SGHRS, YFSETQ. The DNA of the CDR3 is TGCGCCAGCAGTCCTAACTCAAGGACTGAAGCTTTCTTT. It yields the protein CASSPNSRTEAFF.

The chain is built from TRBV18 and TRBJ2-1, with D perhaps TRBD1 (6 bases). The V and J ends lost 3 bases and 0 bases respectively, with 9 bases between them. The CDR3 totals 15 residues. Germline V gives CDR1 KGHSH, CDR2 LQKENI. CDR3 residues: CASSPGQGSYNEQFF. The CDR3 DNA reads TGTGCCAGCTCACCGGGACAAGGCTCCTACAATGAGCAGTTCTTC.

The chain is built from TRBV19 and TRBJ1-3; maybe TRBD1 (5 bases). CDR3 size: 17 residues. V shed 4 bases and J shed 0 bases, with 16 bases lying between them. Germline V gene data show CDR1 as LNHDA and CDR2 as SQIVND (reference sequence). DNA of the CDR3: TGTGCCAGTAGTACAAGTCCCCCAGGGATCTCTGGAAACACCATATATTTT. Translated, it gives CASSTSPPGISGNTIYF.

This sequence joins TRBV6-1 and TRBJ1-1, with 9 bases aligning to TRBD1. CDR3 size: 13 residues. V shed 7 bases and J 2 bases; nucleotides not matched to a gene: 2. Germline loops: CDR1 MNHNS, CDR2 SASEGT. CDR3 amino acids: CASMTGGNTEAFF. DNA for the CDR3: TGTGCCAGCATGACAGGGGGTAACACTGAAGCTTTCTTT.

The V and J genes are TRBV7-9 and TRBJ1-1; D is perhaps TRBD1 (5 bases). The CDR3 is made up of 15 amino acids. Germline V gene data show CDR1 as SEHNR and CDR2 as FQNEAQ (reference sequence). The ends were cut back, 2 bases at V and 2 bases at J, with 12 bases in the middle. In DNA form, the CDR3 reads TGTGCCAGCAGCTTATCGACAGCTTTTAACACTGAAGCTTTCTTT. Protein: CASSLSTAFNTEAFF.

In its sample, this clone was seen a few times. The genes are TRBV18 and TRBJ2-1, with TRBD1 matching over 7 bases. Trimming took 2 bases from V and 4 from J; bases not matched to a gene: 8. Germline V CDR1 and CDR2: KGHSH, LQKENI. This CDR3 is built from 16 residues. The CDR3 nucleotides read TGTGCCAGCTCACCAAGCTTACAGGGGTCGTACAATGAGCAGTTCTTC. Translated: CASSPSLQGSYNEQFF. Using reference TRBV18 and TRBJ2-1 for the parts outside the CDR3, the full variable domain is NAGVMQNPRHLVRRRGQEARLRCSPMKGHSHVYWYRQLPEEGLKFMVYLQKENIIDESGMPKERFSAEFPKEGPSILRIQQVVRGDSAAYFCASSPSLQGSYNEQFFGPGTRLTVL.

CDR3 residues: CASSLAGGNTEAFF. The CDR3 DNA is TGCGCCAGCAGCTTGGCCGGGGGGAACACTGAAGCTTTCTTT. The chain recombines TRBV5-1 with TRBJ1-1; a possible D gene is TRBD1 (5 bases). Germline V CDR1 and CDR2: SGHRS, YFSETQ. Trimming left V 0 bases short and J 1 base short, with 7 bases between. CDR3 length equals 14 residues.

This clone has a handful of counts. The gene calls are TRBV27 and TRBJ1-5; D is undetermined. Trimming took 0 bases from V and 2 from J, leaving 2 bases between them. Germline V lookup: CDR1 MNHEY, CDR2 SMNVEV (reference sequence). This CDR3 is built from 13 residues. CDR3 loop: CASSLSGNQPQHF. CDR3 nucleotide sequence: TGTGCCAGCAGTTTATCGGGCAATCAGCCCCAGCATTTT.

The chain is built from TRBV5-1 and TRBJ2-2, with 8 nucleotides matching TRBD2. This CDR3 is 18 amino acids long. The trim removed 0 bases at V and 4 bases at J, leaving 11 bases unmatched. Germline CDR1 is SGHRS and CDR2 is YFSETQ. The CDR3, as DNA: TGCGCCAGCAGCTTGGGGCCCGGCGGGACTAGGACCACCGGGGAGCTGTTTTTT. Protein product: CASSLGPGGTRTTGELFF. Drawing the rest from reference TRBV5-1 and TRBJ2-2, the complete variable domain is KAGVTQTPRYLIKTRGQQVTLSCSPISGHRSVSWYQQTPGQGLQFLFEYFSETQRNKGNFPGRFSGRQFSNSRSEMNVSTLELGDSALYLCASSLGPGGTRTTGELFFGEGSRLTVL.

The V gene is TRBV6-5, the J gene TRBJ2-3; no definite D call. The CDR3 has 14 residues. Trimming cost V 5 bases and J 7 bases, with 16 bases left between them. CDR1 is MNHEY, CDR2 SVGAGI, per germline. The CDR3 DNA reads as TGTGCCAGCAGTAAACCGGGCCCCCCTAATACGCAGTATTTT. This codes for CASSKPGPPNTQYF.

With regard to this clone: The sample holds other DNA sequences that translate to the same CDR3. The chain employs TRBV19 and TRBJ2-3; 13 positions agree with TRBD2. Unmatched junction bases numbered 17, after V lost 5 bases and J lost 0 bases. There are 21 residues in the CDR3. Germline-derived CDR1 and CDR2 are LNHDA and SQIVND (reference sequence). The CDR3 reads CASSGGTPGTSGDSSTDTQYF. The CDR3 nucleotides read TGTGCCAGTAGTGGGGGGACTCCTGGGACTAGCGGGGACTCTAGCACAGATACGCAGTATTTT.

The chain recombines TRBV4-1 with TRBJ2-7, with TRBD2 matching 10 bases. Germline V gives CDR1 MGHRA, CDR2 YSYEKL. This CDR3 has 16 amino acids. With V trimmed by 4 bases and J by 3 bases, 9 bases remained unmatched. The CDR3 here is CASSPQMTSGFYEQYF. The CDR3 region has the DNA TGCGCCAGCAGCCCCCAAATGACTAGCGGGTTCTACGAGCAGTACTTC.

The chain joins TRBV5-4 to TRBJ2-2, with D tentatively TRBD2 (5 bases). Trimming left V 0 bases short and J 4 bases short, with 10 bases between. Germline V lookup: CDR1 SGHNT, CDR2 YYREEE (reference sequence). The CDR3 sequence is 15 residues long. The CDR3 spells CASSLALASTGELFF. For the CDR3, the DNA is TGTGCCAGCAGCTTGGCCCTAGCATCCACCGGGGAGCTGTTTTTT.

The rearrangement joins TRBV21-1 to TRBJ2-1; the DNA was not compared with TRBD2, the D call given in the table. TRBV21-1 is a pseudogene. The CDR3 is 13 amino acids. Here the CDR3 DNA reads TGTGCCAGCTCAGCCGGGACTCAAAATGAGCAGTTCTTC. Translation: CASSAGTQNEQFF.

This clone was seen a handful of times. The gene calls are TRBV27 and TRBJ1-5, with D possibly matching TRBD1 (6 bases). The CDR3 spans 21 residues. Per germline, CDR1 MNHEY and CDR2 SMNVEV (reference sequence). V was shortened by 2 bases and J by 6 bases, with 32 bases between the two germline ends. The CDR3 spells CASSLKERVWRGGLSSQPQHF. The CDR3 nucleotides read TGTGCCAGCAGTTTAAAGGAGAGGGTGTGGAGGGGGGGGCTCTCGAGTCAGCCCCAGCATTTT.

The V call is TRBV7-3, the J call TRBJ2-3; TRBD2 matches 9 bases. CDR1 is SGHTA, CDR2 FQGTGA, per germline. The trim removed 6 bases at V and 4 bases at J, leaving 14 bases unmatched. The CDR3 is 17 residues long. As DNA, the CDR3 is TGTGCCAGCAGTTCGACGGTCGGCGGGGGGGCCCCAGATACGCAGTATTTT. Encoded protein: CASSSTVGGGAPDTQYF.